Following are 12 T cell receptor beta chains from one sample sequenced in a study of blood T cell repertoires in COVID-19 (dated by TCRdb to 2020 to 2021). Receptors were amplified or captured by the immunoSEQ multiplex PCR assay. Sourced from immuneACCESS, this table was stored by TCRdb with only in-frame sequences that have V and J called. A share of the clones is absent; for the studies checked, an unresolved V gene accounts for under half, and the remainder has no known explanation. The sample data list around 300,000 clones, and roughly 85% of these were observed just once. The top ten hold about 2.5% of the sample. Source material: PBMCs or T cells enriched from blood (not recorded which). Source of these receptors: a woman in her forties or fifties who had recovered from COVID-19.

The chain is built from TRBV7-9 and TRBJ2-7; the D gene is possibly TRBD1 (5 bases). The germline V gene has CDR1 SEHNR and CDR2 FQNEAQ (reference sequence). CDR3 size: 11 residues. The ends were cut back, 4 bases at V and 10 bases at J, with 11 bases in the middle. CDR3 DNA: TGTGCCAGCAGCTCCCGACAGTTCCAGTACTTC. Amino acid sequence: CASSSRQFQYF.

The chain joins TRBV18 to TRBJ1-4, with D unclear. V lost 3 bases and J 3 bases, leaving 5 bases between the germline ends. Germline CDR1 reads KGHSH; CDR2 reads LQKENI. CDR3 length: 13 residues. CDR3 amino acids: CASSPLANEKLFF. DNA of the CDR3: TGTGCCAGCTCACCTTTAGCTAATGAAAAACTGTTTTTT.

This chain joins TRBV6-2 or TRBV6-3 and TRBJ2-5; 12 bases are a match to TRBD2. Trimming at V came to 0 bases and at J to 5 bases, leaving 7 bases not matched to a gene. This CDR3 is built from 17 residues. From germline, CDR1 is MNHEY and CDR2 SVGEGT. The CDR3 DNA reads as TGTGCCAGCAGTTACTCGATCCTAGCGGGAGGGGGTGAGACCCAGTACTTC. Protein sequence: CASSYSILAGGGETQYF.

The chain is built from TRBV28 and TRBJ2-7; D is possibly TRBD2 (6 bases). Trimming cost V 8 bases and J 10 bases, with 24 bases left between them. The CDR3 loop spans 14 amino acids. Germline CDR1 and CDR2: MDHEN and SYDVKM. CDR3 loop: CASDRYRGTRGQYF. In nucleotides, the CDR3 is TGTGCCAGCGACCGATATCGGGGGACTCGTGGTCAGTACTTC. The variable domain in full, completed from reference TRBV28 and TRBJ2-7, reads DVKVTQSSRYLVKRTGEKVFLECVQDMDHENMFWYRQDPGLGLRLIYFSYDVKMKEKGDIPEGYSVSREKKERFSLILESASTNQTSMYLCASDRYRGTRGQYFGPGTRLTVT.

The CDR3 DNA follows: TGTGCCAGCAGTTTAACAGGAACTGGAAACACCATATATTTT. Protein sequence: CASSLTGTGNTIYF. The gene calls are TRBV27 and TRBJ1-3; TRBD1 might be the D (5 bases). The CDR3 loop spans 14 amino acids. Germline V gives CDR1 MNHEY, CDR2 SMNVEV (reference sequence). V shed 2 bases and J shed 2 bases, with 7 bases lying between them.

The chain combines TRBV7-2 with TRBJ1-1; weak D call: TRBD1 (6 bases). Trimming pared 4 bases from V and 5 bases from J, leaving 14 bases between. CDR1 SGHTA and CDR2 FQGNSA come from the germline V gene. The CDR3 spans 14 residues. The chain's CDR3 is CASSSGRGRTEAFF. The CDR3 DNA is TGTGCCAGCAGCTCGGGCAGGGGTAGGACTGAAGCTTTCTTT.

This clone has only a few counts. This sequence joins TRBV5-4 and TRBJ1-2, with D hard to call. V was trimmed by 6 bases and J by 0 bases, leaving 12 bases between them. The length of the CDR3 is 14 residues. The germline V gene has CDR1 SGHNT and CDR2 YYREEE (reference sequence). The CDR3 is CASTVTSANYGYTF. CDR3 nucleotide sequence: TGTGCCAGCACCGTGACATCCGCTAACTATGGCTACACCTTC.

The chain uses TRBV5-1 and TRBJ2-6, with 8 bases identical to TRBD1. The ends lost 4 bases at V and 4 bases at J; junction bases unmatched: 7. There are 16 residues in the CDR3. Germline loops: CDR1 SGHRS, CDR2 YFSETQ. CDR3 DNA: TGCGCCAGCAGCCGCGGACAGGGATCCGGGGCCAACGTCCTGACTTTC. Translation gives CASSRGQGSGANVLTF. Complete variable domain (other parts from reference TRBV5-1 and TRBJ2-6): KAGVTQTPRYLIKTRGQQVTLSCSPISGHRSVSWYQQTPGQGLQFLFEYFSETQRNKGNFPGRFSGRQFSNSRSEMNVSTLELGDSALYLCASSRGQGSGANVLTFGAGSRLTVL.

The rearrangement uses TRBV3-1 (or the pseudogene TRBV3-2) and TRBJ1-5; D is possibly TRBD1 (5 bases). CDR1 is LGHDT, CDR2 YNNKEL, per germline (reference sequence). V was pared by 0 bases and J by 5 bases, with 8 bases between. The CDR3 extends over 14 amino acids. In nucleotides, the CDR3 is TGTGCCAGCAGCCAAGATCGGGGGTATCAGCCCCAGCATTTT. Protein product: CASSQDRGYQPQHF.

This clone was detected only a few times. The V and J genes are TRBV28 and TRBJ1-2, with D possibly being TRBD1 (6 bases). With 6 bases removed from V and 8 bases from J, the gap between germline ends came to 22 bases. Germline CDR1 MDHEN, CDR2 SYDVKM. This CDR3 spans 15 amino acids. CDR3 in DNA: TGTGCCAGCAGCCAAGCAGGGGTCCGACTGGGCGGCTACACCTTC. Translation: CASSQAGVRLGGYTF.

This chain uses TRBV2 with TRBJ2-7; 13 nucleotides align to TRBD2. The germline V gene encodes CDR1 SNHLY and CDR2 FYNNEI. The length of the CDR3 is 17 residues. Trimming at V came to 1 base and at J to 0 bases, leaving 3 bases not matched to a gene. CDR3 in amino acids: CASSEGGLAGSSYEQYF. CDR3 DNA sequence: TGTGCCAGCAGTGAAGGGGGACTAGCGGGGAGCTCCTACGAGCAGTACTTC.

This rearrangement joins TRBV19 to TRBJ2-2; possible D gene TRBD2, 6 bases. Germline lookup yields CDR1 LNHDA and CDR2 SQIVND (reference sequence). CDR3 length: 16 residues. V lost 1 base to trimming and J lost 0 bases, with 9 bases between them. In DNA, the CDR3 is TGTGCCAGTAGTATAGTTGGGGGGACGAACACCGGGGAGCTGTTTTTT. Translating gives CASSIVGGTNTGELFF.